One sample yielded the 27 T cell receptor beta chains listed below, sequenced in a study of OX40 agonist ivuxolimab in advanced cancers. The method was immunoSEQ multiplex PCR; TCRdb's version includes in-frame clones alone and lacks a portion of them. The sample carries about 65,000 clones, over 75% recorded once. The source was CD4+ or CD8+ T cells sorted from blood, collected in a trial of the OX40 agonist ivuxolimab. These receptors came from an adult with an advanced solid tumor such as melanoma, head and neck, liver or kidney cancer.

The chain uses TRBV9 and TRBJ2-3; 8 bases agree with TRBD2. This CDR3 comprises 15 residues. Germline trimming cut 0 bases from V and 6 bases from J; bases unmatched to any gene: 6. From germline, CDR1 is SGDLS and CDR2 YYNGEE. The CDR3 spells CASSVEIAGRDTQYF. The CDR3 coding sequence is TGTGCCAGCAGCGTAGAGATAGCGGGGAGGGATACGCAGTATTTT.

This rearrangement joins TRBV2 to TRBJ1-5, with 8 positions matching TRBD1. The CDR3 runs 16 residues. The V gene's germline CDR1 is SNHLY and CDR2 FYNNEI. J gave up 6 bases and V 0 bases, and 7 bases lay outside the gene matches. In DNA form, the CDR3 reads TGTGCCAGCAGTGAAGCAAGTGGGGGGACAGGTCAGCCCCAGCATTTT. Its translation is CASSEASGGTGQPQHF.

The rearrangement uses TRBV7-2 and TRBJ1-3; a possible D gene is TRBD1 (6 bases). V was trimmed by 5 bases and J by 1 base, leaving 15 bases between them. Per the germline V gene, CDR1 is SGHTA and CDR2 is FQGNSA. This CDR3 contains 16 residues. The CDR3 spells CASSPGGGRSGNTIYF. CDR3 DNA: TGTGCCAGCAGCCCCGGGGGGGGGCGGTCTGGAAACACCATATATTTT.

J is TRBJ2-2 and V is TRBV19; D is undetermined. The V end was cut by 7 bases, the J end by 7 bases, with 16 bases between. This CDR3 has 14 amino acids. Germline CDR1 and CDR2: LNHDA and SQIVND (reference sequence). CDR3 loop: CASKRTEIIGELFF. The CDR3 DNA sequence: TGTGCCAGTAAGAGGACGGAGATAATCGGGGAGCTGTTTTTT.

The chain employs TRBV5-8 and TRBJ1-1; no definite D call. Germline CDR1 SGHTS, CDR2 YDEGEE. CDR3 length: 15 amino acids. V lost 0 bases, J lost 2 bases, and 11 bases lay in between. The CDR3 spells CASSLELGPNTEAFF. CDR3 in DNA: TGTGCCAGCAGCTTGGAACTCGGGCCTAACACTGAAGCTTTCTTT.

CDR3: CASSYSGQGRSYEQYF. In nucleotides, the CDR3 is TGTGCCAGCAGTTACAGTGGGCAGGGAAGGTCCTACGAGCAGTACTTC. The V gene is TRBV6-5, the J gene TRBJ2-7; D might be TRBD1 (5 bases). The CDR3 has 16 amino acids. The V gene's germline CDR1 is MNHEY and CDR2 SVGAGI. Trimming took 2 bases from V and 1 from J, leaving 15 bases between them.

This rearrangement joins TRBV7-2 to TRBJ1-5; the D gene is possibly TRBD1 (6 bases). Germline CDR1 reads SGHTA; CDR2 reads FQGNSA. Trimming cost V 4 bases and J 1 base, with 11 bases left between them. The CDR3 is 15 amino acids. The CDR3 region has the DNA TGTGCCAGCAGCTCCACGGACAGAAGCAATCAGCCCCAGCATTTT. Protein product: CASSSTDRSNQPQHF.

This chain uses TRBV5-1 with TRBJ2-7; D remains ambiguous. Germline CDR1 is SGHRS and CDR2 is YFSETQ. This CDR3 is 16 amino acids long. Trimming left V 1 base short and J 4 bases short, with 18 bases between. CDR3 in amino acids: CASSLWVQNSGYEQYF. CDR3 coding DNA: TGCGCCAGCAGCTTGTGGGTCCAGAATTCAGGTTACGAGCAGTACTTC. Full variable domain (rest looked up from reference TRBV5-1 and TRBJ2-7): KAGVTQTPRYLIKTRGQQVTLSCSPISGHRSVSWYQQTPGQGLQFLFEYFSETQRNKGNFPGRFSGRQFSNSRSEMNVSTLELGDSALYLCASSLWVQNSGYEQYFGPGTRLTVT.

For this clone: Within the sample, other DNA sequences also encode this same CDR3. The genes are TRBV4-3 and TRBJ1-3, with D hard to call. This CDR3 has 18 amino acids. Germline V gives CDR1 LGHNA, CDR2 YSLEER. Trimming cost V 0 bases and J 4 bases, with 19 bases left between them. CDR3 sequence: CASSQERTAPSSGNTIYF. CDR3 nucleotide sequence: TGCGCCAGCAGCCAAGAAAGAACAGCCCCGTCGTCCGGAAACACCATATATTTT.

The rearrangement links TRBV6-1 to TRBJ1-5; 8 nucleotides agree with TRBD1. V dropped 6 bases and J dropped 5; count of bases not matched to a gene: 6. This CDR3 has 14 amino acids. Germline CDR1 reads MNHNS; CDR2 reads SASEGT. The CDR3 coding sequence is TGTGCCAGCAGCCAGACAGGGGTGGATCAGCCCCAGCATTTT. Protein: CASSQTGVDQPQHF.

The CDR3 bases are TGTGCCAGCAGCTTCCCCGGGGCAGGGACCCAAGAGACCCAGTACTTC. Translating gives CASSFPGAGTQETQYF. This chain uses TRBV11-1 with TRBJ2-5; either TRBD1 or TRBD2 may supply D (5 bases each). Germline values: CDR1 SGHAT, CDR2 FQDESV (reference sequence). The CDR3 sequence is 16 residues long. V lost 3 bases to trimming and J lost 1 base, with 15 bases between them.

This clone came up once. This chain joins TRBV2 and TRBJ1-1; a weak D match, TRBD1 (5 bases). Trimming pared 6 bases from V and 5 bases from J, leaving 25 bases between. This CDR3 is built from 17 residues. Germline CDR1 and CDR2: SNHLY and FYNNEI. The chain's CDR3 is CASRPESVGQGWTEAFF. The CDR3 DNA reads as TGTGCCAGCAGGCCAGAGTCCGTAGGTCAGGGATGGACTGAAGCTTTCTTT.

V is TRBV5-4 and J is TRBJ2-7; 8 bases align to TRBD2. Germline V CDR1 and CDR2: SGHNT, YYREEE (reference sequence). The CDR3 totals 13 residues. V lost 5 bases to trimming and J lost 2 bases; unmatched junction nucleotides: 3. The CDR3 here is CASSRRGAYEQYF. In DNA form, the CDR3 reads TGTGCCAGCAGTAGGCGGGGGGCCTACGAGCAGTACTTC.

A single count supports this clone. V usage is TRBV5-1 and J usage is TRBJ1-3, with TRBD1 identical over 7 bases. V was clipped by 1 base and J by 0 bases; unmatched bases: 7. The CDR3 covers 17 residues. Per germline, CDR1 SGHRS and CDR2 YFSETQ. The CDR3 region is CASSLRPGQSSGNTIYF. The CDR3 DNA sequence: TGCGCCAGCAGCTTGCGACCGGGACAGAGCTCTGGAAACACCATATATTTT.

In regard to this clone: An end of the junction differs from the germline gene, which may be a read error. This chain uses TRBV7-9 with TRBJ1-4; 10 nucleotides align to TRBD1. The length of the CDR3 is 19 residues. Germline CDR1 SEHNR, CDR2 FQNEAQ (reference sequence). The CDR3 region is CASSLGTGALPFRDEKLFF. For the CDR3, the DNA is TGTGCCAGCAGTTTAGGGACAGGGGCCCTCCCGTTTCGTGATGAAAAACTGTTTTTT.

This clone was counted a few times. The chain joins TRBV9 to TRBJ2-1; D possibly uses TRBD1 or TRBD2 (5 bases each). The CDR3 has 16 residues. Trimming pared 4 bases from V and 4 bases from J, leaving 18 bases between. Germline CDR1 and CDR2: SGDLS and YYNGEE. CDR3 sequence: CASSPPGTLKYNEQFF. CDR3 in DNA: TGTGCCAGCAGCCCCCCCGGGACGCTGAAATACAATGAGCAGTTCTTC.

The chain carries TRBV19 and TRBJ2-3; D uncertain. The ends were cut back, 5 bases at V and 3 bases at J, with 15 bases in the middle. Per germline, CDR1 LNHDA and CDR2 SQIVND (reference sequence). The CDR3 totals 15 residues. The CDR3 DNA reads TGTGCCAGTAGTGGTGGGGTCGGTGGAACAGATACGCAGTATTTT. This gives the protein CASSGGVGGTDTQYF.

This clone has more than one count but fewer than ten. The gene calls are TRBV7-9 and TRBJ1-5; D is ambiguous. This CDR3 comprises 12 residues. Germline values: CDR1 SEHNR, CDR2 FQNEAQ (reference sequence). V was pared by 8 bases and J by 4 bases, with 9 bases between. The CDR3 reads CASRRENQPQHF. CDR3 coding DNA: TGTGCCAGCCGGCGAGAAAATCAGCCCCAGCATTTT.

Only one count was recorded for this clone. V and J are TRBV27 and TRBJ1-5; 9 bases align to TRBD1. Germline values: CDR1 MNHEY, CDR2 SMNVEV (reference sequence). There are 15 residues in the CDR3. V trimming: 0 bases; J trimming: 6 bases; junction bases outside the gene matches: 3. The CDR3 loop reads CASSLSGQGSQPQHF. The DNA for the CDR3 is TGTGCCAGCAGTTTATCGGGACAGGGTAGTCAGCCCCAGCATTTT.

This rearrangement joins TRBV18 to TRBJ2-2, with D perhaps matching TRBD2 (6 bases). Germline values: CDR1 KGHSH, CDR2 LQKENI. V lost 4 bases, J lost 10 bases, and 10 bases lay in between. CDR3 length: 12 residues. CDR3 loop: CASSLREKELFF. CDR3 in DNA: TGTGCCAGCTCACTCCGGGAGAAGGAGCTGTTTTTT.

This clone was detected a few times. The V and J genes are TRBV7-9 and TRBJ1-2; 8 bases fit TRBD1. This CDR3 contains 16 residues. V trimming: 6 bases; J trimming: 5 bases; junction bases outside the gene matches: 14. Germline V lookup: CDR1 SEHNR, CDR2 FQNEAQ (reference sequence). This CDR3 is CASSSPVQGGLYGYTF. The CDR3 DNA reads TGTGCCAGCAGTTCCCCCGTACAGGGGGGACTATATGGCTACACCTTC.

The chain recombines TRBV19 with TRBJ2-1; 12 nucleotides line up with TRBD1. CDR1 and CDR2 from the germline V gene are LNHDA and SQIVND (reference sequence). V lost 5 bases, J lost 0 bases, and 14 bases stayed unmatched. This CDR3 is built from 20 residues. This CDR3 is CASSSPGQGAAWGSYNEQFF. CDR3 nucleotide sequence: TGTGCCAGTAGTTCACCGGGACAGGGGGCTGCGTGGGGCTCCTACAATGAGCAGTTCTTC.

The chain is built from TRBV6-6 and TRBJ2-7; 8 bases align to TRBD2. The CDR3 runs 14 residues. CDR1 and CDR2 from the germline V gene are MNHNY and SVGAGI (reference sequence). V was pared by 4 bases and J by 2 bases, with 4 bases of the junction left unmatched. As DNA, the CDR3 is TGTGCCAGCAGTTTATCGGGACTAGCCTACGAGCAGTACTTC. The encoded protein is CASSLSGLAYEQYF.

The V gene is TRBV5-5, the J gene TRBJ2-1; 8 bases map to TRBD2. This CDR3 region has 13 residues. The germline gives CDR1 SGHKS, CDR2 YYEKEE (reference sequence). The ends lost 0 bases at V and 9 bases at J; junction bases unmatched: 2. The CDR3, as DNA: TGTGCCAGCAGCTTGGAGACTAGCGTTGAGCAGTTCTTC. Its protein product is CASSLETSVEQFF.

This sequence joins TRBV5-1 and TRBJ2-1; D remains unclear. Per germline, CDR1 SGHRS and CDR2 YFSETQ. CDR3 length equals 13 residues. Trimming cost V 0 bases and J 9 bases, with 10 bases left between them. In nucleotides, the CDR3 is TGCGCCAGCAGCTTGGGGCCCCTGAGTGAGCAGTTCTTC. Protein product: CASSLGPLSEQFF.

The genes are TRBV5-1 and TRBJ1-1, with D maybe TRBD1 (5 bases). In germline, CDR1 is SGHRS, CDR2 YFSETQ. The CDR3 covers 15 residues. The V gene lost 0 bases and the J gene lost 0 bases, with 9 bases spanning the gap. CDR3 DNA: TGCGCCAGCAGCTTGGTTCAGGGTCTGAACACTGAAGCTTTCTTT. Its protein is CASSLVQGLNTEAFF.

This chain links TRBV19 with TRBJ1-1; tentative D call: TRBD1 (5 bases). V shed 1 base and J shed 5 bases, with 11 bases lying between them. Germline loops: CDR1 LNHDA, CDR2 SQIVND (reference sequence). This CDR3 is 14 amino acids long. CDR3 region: CASSIVTGGTEAFF. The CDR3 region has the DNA TGTGCCAGTAGTATAGTTACGGGGGGGACTGAAGCTTTCTTT.